Sequencing of this TCR beta chain was carried out in a study of blood T cell repertoires in COVID-19. Overall study context: Samples taken during acute and convalescent COVID-19 were collected in the United States, Italy and Spain. From T cells, B-cell-depleted T cells, or PBMCs came the material, which was cDNA or gDNA.

CDR3 length: 13 residues. V shed 5 bases and J shed 6 bases, with 10 bases lying between them. Authors' data handling: The authors estimated nucleated cell counts from reference gene primer amplification. Repertoires were generated with immunoSEQ multiplex PCR, while TCRdb's copy carries only in-frame clones and drops some. The DNA gave D and trimming, while V, J and clone size come from that table. The table includes under 200,000 clones, roughly four fifths detected once. The chain couples TRBV12-3 or TRBV12-4 to TRBJ1-4, with D uncertain. The sample taken for sequencing was peripheral blood. This TCR came from a human donor with acute or convalescent COVID-19. The donor label of this sample is uncertain. The CDR3 nucleotides are TGTGCCAGCAGTCAGACTATTGATGAAAAACTGTTTTTT. It encodes CASSQTIDEKLFF.